Detailed here is one T cell receptor (beta chain). This clone was seen only once. This clone's antigen is unknown. No base qualities exist here, and no much larger clone lies one base off it. CDR1 and CDR2, per the germline V gene, are MDHEN and SYDVKM. V and J are truncated by 5 bases and 3 bases respectively, leaving an intervening sequence of 14 bases. The CDR3 covers 14 residues, taking in both the cysteine and the phenylalanine. Only the CDR3 DNA is retained, 42 bases long and in frame from the first base. Healthy HIV-negative adults with no recently reported acute infections or vaccinations were included as donors. All donors were Caucasian adults living in Nashville, Tennessee, USA. CD4+ T cells were enriched by magnetic negative selection; naive cells were then positively selected on CD45RA, and the negative fraction formed the memory subset. After blood collection by leukapheresis, PBMCs were isolated using Ficoll-Histopaque density gradient centrifugation and then cryopreserved in the vapor phase of liquid nitrogen. Purity and quantity of every magnetically sorted T cell population were checked by analytical flow cytometry. Each sorted fraction had its genomic DNA isolated and then quantified by UV absorbance on a Nanodrop 2000c.

The data were obtained in a study of shared clonotypes between healthy human individuals (dated by TCRdb to the early 2020s). Background on the whole study: The cohort included a few men and a couple of women between 18 and 49 years of age. For each donor, three plates each were used for CD4 naive and CD4 memory, two plates were used for CD8 naive, and one plate was used for CD8 memory. The study deeply sequenced blood TCR repertoires of about 5 healthy adults to estimate repertoire size and the extent of clonotype sharing between individuals. Different laboratories and diverse techniques were used to prepare libraries and sequence TCR repertoires, to increase sequencing depth and limit assay-specific biases. Each donor's leukapheresis produced roughly between roughly 0.94 and 9.5 billion PBMCs.

Summary of the overall study and its limitations: Because the study included a small number of donors, the genetic and exposure-history diversity represented was limited. Naive subsets generally had larger estimated clonotype richness than memory subsets did. Compared with non-shared clonotypes, clonotypes shared by all four sorted-subset donors had higher generation probabilities. Sampling was limited to blood, and TCR repertoires in tissue likely differ from TCR repertoires in blood. Across a handful of donors, about 4.5% of naive CD4, around 3.3% of naive CD8, 2.3% of memory CD4, and under 0.45% of memory CD8 clonotypes were shared. Even with the large sequencing depth, rarefaction of the sorted-subset datasets indicated that sequencing was incomplete. Based on pairwise subsampling, the degree of clonotype sharing among donors was expected to be affected by sequencing depth.

Using the deep immunoSEQ assay, multiplex PCR amplified TCR CDR3 regions from genomic DNA. Genomic DNA extracted from each cell subset was distributed evenly over all wells of several immunoSEQ 96-well plates, and each plate served as one replicate. For sorted subsets, each replicate PCR was loaded with roughly 200 ng genomic DNA, equivalent to 25,000 to 35,000 T cell genomes. Purified libraries were measured with a Qubit 3.0 fluorometer, size-checked on a Bioanalyzer 2100, and measured again with the KAPA Library Quantification kit. A separate single-read 150-cycle Illumina NextSeq 550 flow cell was used to sequence each immunoSEQ 96-well plate. Per the authors' processing: The immunoSEQ output contained only junctional sequences without quality scores, so filtering could not match that applied to full-length reads. Sequences were annotated with PyIR, a Python wrapper for IgBLAST v1.9, and V/J genes and CDR3 were assigned using IMGT germline references. Reads were filtered out if the reads had weak V/J assignments (E-value above 1e-6), no CDR3, stop codons, out-of-frame junctions, or ambiguous translated residues. V3J clonotypes were defined by identical inferred V gene, J gene, and CDR3 amino acid sequence. To compute the percentage overlap between repertoires, the number of shared unique clonotypes was divided by the size of the smaller repertoire. Repertoire richness was assessed with RTK rarefaction, the Chao1 estimator, and Recon v2.1 estimates of unobserved clonotypes. Generation probabilities were computed with OLGA for all TCRbeta clonotypes obtained by the gDNA method from several donors. The immuneACCESS repertoire file appears here via TCRdb, limited to in-frame rearrangements. These files lack a portion of the clones; in checked studies, under half of the deficit traces to unresolved V genes, and the cause of the others is not known. The V and J calls and clone size are taken from that table; D and trimming were inferred from the DNA. This sample lists 2 million to 3 million clones; 80% to 95% were detected once. The ten largest clones take up approximately 0.37% of the sample.

The sequenced sample was naive CD4+ T cells from PBMCs. This sample's cell subset or site label indicates: CD45RA+ positively selected. This TCR came from a man between 18 and 29 years old in good health. Some clones in this sample may be carry-over from other donors' samples. The chain joins TRBV28 to TRBJ2-7; a tentative D call is TRBD1 (6 bases match). The CDR3 amino acid sequence is: CASSRTGHRYEQYF. The bases are TGTGCCAGCAGTAGAACGGGACACCGCTACGAGCAGTACTTC.